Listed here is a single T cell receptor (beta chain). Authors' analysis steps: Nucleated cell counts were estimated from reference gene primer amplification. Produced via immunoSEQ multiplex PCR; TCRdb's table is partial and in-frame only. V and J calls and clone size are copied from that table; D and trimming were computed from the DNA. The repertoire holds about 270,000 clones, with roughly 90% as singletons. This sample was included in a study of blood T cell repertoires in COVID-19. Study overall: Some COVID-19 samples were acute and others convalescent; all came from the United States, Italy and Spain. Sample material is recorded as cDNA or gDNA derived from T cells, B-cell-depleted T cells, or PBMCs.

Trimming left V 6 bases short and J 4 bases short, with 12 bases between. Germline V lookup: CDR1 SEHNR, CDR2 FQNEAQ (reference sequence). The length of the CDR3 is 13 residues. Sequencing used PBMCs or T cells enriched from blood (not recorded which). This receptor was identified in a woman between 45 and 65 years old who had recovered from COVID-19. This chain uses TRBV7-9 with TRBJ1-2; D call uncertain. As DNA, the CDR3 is TGTGCCAGCAGGACCGAACAGATCTATGGCTACACCTTC. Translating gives CASRTEQIYGYTF.